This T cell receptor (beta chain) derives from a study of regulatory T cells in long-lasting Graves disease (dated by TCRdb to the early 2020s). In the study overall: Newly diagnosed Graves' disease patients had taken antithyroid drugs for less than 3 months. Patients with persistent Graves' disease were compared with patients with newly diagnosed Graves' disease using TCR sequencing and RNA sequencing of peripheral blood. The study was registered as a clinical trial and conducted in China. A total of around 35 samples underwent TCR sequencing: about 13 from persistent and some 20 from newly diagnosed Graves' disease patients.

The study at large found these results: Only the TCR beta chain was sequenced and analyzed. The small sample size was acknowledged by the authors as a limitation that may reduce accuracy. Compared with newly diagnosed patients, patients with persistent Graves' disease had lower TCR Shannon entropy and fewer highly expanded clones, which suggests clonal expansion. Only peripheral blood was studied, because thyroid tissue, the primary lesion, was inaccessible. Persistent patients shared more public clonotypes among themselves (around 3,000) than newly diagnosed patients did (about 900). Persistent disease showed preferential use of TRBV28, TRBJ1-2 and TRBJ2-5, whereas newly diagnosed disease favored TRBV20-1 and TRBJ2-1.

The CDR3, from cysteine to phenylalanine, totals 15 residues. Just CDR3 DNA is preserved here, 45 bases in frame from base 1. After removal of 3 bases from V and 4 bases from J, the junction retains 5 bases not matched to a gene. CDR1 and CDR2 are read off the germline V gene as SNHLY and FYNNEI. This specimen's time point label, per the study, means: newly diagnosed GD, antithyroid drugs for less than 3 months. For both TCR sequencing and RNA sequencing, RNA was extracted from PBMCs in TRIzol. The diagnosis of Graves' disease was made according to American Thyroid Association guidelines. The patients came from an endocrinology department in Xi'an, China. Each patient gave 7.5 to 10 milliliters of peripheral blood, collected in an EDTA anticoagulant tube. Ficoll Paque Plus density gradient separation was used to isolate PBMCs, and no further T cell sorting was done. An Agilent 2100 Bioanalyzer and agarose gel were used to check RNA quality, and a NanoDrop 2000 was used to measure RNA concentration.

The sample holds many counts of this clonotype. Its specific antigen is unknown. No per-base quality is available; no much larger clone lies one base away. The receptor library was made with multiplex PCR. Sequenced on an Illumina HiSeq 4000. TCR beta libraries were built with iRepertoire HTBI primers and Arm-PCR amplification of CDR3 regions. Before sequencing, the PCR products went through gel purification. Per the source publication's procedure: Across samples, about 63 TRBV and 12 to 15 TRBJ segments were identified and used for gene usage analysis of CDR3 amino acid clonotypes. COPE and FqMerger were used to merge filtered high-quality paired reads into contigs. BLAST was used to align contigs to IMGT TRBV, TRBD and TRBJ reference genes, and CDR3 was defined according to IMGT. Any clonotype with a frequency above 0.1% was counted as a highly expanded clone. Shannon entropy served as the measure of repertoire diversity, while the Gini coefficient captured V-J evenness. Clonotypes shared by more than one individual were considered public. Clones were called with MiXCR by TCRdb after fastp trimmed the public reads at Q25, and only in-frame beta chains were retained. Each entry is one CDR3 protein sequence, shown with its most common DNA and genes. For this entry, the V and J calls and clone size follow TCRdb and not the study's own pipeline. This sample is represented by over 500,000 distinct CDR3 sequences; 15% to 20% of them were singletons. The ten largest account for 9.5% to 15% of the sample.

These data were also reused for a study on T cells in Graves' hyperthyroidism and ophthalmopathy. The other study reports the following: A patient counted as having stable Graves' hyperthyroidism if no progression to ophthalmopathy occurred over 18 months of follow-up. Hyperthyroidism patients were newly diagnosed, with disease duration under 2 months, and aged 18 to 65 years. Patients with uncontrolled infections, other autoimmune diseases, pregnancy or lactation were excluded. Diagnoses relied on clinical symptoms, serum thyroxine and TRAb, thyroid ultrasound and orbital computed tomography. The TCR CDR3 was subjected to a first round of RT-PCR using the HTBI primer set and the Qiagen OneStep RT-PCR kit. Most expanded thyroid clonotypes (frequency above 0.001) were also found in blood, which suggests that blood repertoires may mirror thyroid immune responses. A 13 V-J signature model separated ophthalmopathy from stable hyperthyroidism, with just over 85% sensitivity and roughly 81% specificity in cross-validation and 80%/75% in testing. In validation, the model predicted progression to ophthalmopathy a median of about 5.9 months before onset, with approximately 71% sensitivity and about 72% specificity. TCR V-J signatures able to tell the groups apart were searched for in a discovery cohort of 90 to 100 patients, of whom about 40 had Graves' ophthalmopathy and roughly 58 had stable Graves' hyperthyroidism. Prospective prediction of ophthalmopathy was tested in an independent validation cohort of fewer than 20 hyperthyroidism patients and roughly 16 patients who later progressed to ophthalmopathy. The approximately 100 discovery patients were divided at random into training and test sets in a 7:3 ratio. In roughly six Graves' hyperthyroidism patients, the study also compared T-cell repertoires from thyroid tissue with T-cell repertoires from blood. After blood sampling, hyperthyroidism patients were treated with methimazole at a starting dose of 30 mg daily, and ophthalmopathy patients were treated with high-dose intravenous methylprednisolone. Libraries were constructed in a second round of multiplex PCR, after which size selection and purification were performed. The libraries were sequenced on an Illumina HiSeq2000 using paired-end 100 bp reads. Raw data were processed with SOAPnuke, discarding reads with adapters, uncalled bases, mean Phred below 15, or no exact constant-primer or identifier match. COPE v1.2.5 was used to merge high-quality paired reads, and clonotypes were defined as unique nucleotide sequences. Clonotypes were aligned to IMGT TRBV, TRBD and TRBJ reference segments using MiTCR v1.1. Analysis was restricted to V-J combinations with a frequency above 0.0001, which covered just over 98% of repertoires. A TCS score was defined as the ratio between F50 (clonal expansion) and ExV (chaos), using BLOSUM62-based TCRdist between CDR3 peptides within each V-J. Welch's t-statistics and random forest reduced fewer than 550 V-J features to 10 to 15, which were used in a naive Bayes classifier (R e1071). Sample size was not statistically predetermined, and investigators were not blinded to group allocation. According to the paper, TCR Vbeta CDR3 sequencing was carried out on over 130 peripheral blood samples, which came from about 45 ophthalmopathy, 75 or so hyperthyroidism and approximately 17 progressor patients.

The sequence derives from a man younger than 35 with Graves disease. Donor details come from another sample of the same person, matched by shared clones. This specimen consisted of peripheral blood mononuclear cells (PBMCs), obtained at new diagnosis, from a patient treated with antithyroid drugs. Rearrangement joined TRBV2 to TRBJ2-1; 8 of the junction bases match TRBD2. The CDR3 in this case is CASSDGSGGYNEQFF. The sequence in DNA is TGTGCCAGCAGTGACGGGTCGGGAGGGTACAATGAGCAGTTCTTC.